A selection of T cell receptor beta chains follows, all from one sample in a study of control samples from healthy donors and cancer patients. Sequencing used immunoSEQ multiplex PCR; TCRdb keeps in-frame clones, though not all of them. The sample has under 150,000 clones, approximately 93% seen once; the top ten hold 2% to 3%. Material for sequencing was blood. The receptors were gathered from a young man in good health. Both conserved end residues are part of each CDR3. The D gene is left open where the match is weak.

V gene	D gene	J gene	CDR3 DNA	CDR3 protein
TRBV20-1	.	TRBJ1-1	TGCAGTTATGGGGACACTGAAGCTTTCTTT	CSYGDTEAFF
TRBV6-1	.	TRBJ2-2	TGTGCCAGCAGTGATATCTTGTCAGCAGGCCTATTGAACACCGGGGAGCTGTTTTTT	CASSDILSAGLLNTGELFF
TRBV19	TRBD1	TRBJ1-2	TGTGCCAGTGGGGACAGACTACAAGGCTACACCTTC	CASGDRLQGYTF
TRBV12-5	TRBD2	TRBJ2-1	TGTGCTAGTGGTTCCCTAGGGCTAGCGGAGTACAATGAGCAGTTCTTC	CASGSLGLAEYNEQFF
TRBV19	.	TRBJ2-3	TGTGCCAGTAGTCCCAGCTCAACAGATACGCAGTATTTT	CASSPSSTDTQYF
TRBV27	.	TRBJ2-7	TGTGCCAGCAGTTCGCGCACAGGGACACCAGTCGAGCAGTACTTC	CASSSRTGTPVEQYF
TRBV18	.	TRBJ2-3	TGTGCCAGCTCACCACTCGCAGATACGCAGTATTTT	CASSPLADTQYF
TRBV5-1	.	TRBJ1-5	TGCGCCAGCAGCTTAGGAAGGGGCAATCAGCCCCAGCATTTT	CASSLGRGNQPQHF
TRBV5-1	.	TRBJ1-1	TGCGCCAGCAGCCCCGGGACAACCACTGAAGCTTTCTTT	CASSPGTTTEAFF
TRBV5-4	TRBD1	TRBJ1-2	TGTGCCAGCAGCTTAAACGCCTTTTCGACAGGGGGCGCGGATGGCTACACCTTC	CASSLNAFSTGGADGYTF
TRBV14	TRBD2	TRBJ2-5	TGTGCCAGCAGCCGGGGACTAGCGGAGACCCAGTACTTC	CASSRGLAETQYF
TRBV11-2	TRBD2	TRBJ2-1	TGTGCCAGCAGTGTTACTAGCGGGGCAGACAATGAGCAGTTCTTC	CASSVTSGADNEQFF